This section outlines one T cell receptor beta chain sequence together with its context. The data stem from a study of blood T cell repertoires in COVID-19. The germline V gene encodes CDR1 SGHAT and CDR2 FQNNGV. This CDR3 is built from 16 residues. Trimming removed 5 bases at V and 0 bases at J, with 14 bases between. Assay used: immunoSEQ multiplex PCR; TCRdb lists only in-frame clones, some missing. The data hold roughly 290,000 clones, with approximately 85% observed a single time. Sequencing input: peripheral blood. The clonotype was recovered from a human donor with COVID-19, enrolled during active disease. The donor label of this sample is uncertain. This chain connects TRBV11-2 to TRBJ2-1; D remains unclear. The DNA of the CDR3 is TGTGCCAGCAGCCTTTTCGGTCCGAGCTCCTACAATGAGCAGTTCTTC. Protein: CASSLFGPSSYNEQFF.